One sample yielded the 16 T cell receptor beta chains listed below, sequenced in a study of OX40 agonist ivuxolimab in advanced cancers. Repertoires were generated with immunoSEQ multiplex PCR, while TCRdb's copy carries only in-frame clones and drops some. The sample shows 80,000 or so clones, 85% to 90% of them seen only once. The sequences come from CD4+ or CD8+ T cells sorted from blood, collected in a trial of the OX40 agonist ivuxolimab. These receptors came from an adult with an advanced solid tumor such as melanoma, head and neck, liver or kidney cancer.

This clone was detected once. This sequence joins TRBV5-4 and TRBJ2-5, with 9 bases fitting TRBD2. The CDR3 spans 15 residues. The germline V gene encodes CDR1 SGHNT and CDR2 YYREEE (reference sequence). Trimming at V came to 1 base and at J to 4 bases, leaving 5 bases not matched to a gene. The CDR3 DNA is TGTGCCAGCAGCTTGCTGCGGGAGGGCCCAGAGACCCAGTACTTC. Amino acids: CASSLLREGPETQYF.

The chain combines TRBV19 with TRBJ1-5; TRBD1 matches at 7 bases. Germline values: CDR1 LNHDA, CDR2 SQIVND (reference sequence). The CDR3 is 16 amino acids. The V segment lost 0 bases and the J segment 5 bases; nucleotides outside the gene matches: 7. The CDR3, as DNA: TGTGCCAGTAGTATAGATATACAGGGGACAGATCAGCCCCAGCATTTT. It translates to CASSIDIQGTDQPQHF. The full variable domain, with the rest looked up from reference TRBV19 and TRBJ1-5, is DGGITQSPKYLFRKEGQNVTLSCEQNLNHDAMYWYRQDPGQGLRLIYYSQIVNDFQKGDIAEGYSVSREKKESFPLTVTSAQKNPTAFYLCASSIDIQGTDQPQHFGDGTRLSIL.

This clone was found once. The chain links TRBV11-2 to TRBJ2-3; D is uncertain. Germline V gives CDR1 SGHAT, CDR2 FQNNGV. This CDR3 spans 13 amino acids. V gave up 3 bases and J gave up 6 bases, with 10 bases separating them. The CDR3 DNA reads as TGTGCCAGCAGCTTCAGACTCTCCGATACGCAGTATTTT. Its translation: CASSFRLSDTQYF.

CDR3 sequence reads: CASSLSSGANQPQHF. The CDR3 DNA reads TGTGCCAGCAGTTTATCCTCAGGGGCCAATCAGCCCCAGCATTTT. The chain combines TRBV28 with TRBJ1-5; maybe TRBD1 (6 bases). Germline CDR1 reads MDHEN; CDR2 reads SYDVKM. The CDR3 runs to 15 residues. V was cut by 1 base and J by 3 bases, with 10 bases left in between.

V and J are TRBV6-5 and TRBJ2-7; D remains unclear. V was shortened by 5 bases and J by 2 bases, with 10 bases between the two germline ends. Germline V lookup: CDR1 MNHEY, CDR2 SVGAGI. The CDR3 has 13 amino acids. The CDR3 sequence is CASSETVTYEQYF. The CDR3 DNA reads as TGTGCCAGCAGTGAAACGGTTACCTACGAGCAGTACTTC.

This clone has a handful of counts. The CDR3 loop is CASSPPGTGALEAFF. The DNA for the CDR3 is TGTGCCAGCTCACCACCTGGGACAGGGGCATTAGAAGCTTTCTTT. This rearrangement joins TRBV18 to TRBJ1-1, with 10 bases identical to TRBD1. The V and J ends lost 0 bases and 8 bases, in that order; junction bases with no gene match: 6. The CDR3 has 15 residues. From germline, CDR1 is KGHSH and CDR2 LQKENI.

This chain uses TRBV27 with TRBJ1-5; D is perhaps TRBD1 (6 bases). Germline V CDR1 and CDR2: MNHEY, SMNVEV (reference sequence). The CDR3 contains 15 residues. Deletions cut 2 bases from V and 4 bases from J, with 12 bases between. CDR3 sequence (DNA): TGTGCCAGCAGTTTACAGGGGACGATTAATCAGCCCCAGCATTTT. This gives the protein CASSLQGTINQPQHF.

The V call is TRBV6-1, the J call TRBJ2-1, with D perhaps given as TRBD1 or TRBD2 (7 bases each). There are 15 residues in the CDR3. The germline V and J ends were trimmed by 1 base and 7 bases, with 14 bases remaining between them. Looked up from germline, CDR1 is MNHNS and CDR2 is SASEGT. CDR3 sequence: CASSEVTGRENEQFF. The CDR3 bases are TGTGCCAGCAGTGAAGTGACAGGGCGGGAGAATGAGCAGTTCTTC.

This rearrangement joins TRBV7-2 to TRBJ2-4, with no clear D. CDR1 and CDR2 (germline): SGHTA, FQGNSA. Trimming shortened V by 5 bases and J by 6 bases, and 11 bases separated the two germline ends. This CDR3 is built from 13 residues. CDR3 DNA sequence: TGTGCCAGCAGCCACTTGGACGGAAACATTCAGTACTTC. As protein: CASSHLDGNIQYF.

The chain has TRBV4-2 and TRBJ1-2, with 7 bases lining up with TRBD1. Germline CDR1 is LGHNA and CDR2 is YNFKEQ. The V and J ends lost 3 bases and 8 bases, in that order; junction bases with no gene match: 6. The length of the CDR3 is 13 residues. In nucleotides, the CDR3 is TGTGCCAGCAGCCAGGACAGGAGAGCAGGCTACACCTTC. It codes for CASSQDRRAGYTF.

Here the CDR3 reads CASTPDWAVTEAFF. CDR3 in DNA: TGTGCCAGCACCCCGGATTGGGCGGTCACTGAAGCTTTCTTT. J is TRBJ1-1 and V is TRBV28; D not resolved. CDR3 length: 14 amino acids. V lost 7 bases and J 4 bases, leaving 16 bases between the germline ends. Germline V CDR1 and CDR2: MDHEN, SYDVKM.

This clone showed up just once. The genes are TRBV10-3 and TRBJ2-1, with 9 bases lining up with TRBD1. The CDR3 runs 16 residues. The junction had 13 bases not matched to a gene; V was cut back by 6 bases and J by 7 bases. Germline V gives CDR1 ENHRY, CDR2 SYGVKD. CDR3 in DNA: TGTGCCATCAGCGACCTACCGGGACAGGGAAGGAATGAGCAGTTCTTC. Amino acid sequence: CAISDLPGQGRNEQFF.

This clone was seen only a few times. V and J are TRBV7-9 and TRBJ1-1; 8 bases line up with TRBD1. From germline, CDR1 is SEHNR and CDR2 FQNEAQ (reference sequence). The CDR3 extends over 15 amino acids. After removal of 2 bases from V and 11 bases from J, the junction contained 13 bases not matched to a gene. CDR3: CASSLLGQAPSRAFF. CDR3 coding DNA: TGTGCCAGCAGCTTATTGGGACAGGCGCCTTCAAGGGCTTTCTTT.

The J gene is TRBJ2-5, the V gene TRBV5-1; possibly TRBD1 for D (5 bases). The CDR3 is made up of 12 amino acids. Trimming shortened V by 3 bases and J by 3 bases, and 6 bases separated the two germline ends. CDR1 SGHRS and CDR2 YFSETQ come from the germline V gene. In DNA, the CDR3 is TGCGCCAGCAGCTGGGGCAAAGAGACCCAGTACTTC. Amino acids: CASSWGKETQYF.

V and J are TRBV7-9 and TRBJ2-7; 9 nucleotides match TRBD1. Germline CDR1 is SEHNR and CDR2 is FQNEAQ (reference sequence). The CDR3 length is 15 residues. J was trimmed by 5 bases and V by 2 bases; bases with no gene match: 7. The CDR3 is CASSLNDRGSHEQYF. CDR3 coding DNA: TGTGCCAGCAGCTTAAATGACAGGGGGAGTCACGAGCAGTACTTC.

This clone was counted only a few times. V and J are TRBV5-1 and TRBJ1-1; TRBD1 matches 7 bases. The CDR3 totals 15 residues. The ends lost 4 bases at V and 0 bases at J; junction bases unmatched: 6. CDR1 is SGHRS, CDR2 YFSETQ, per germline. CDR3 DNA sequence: TGCGCCAGCAGCCGCGGGGACAGAATGAACACTGAAGCTTTCTTT. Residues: CASSRGDRMNTEAFF. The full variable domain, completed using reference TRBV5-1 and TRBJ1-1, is KAGVTQTPRYLIKTRGQQVTLSCSPISGHRSVSWYQQTPGQGLQFLFEYFSETQRNKGNFPGRFSGRQFSNSRSEMNVSTLELGDSALYLCASSRGDRMNTEAFFGQGTRLTVV.